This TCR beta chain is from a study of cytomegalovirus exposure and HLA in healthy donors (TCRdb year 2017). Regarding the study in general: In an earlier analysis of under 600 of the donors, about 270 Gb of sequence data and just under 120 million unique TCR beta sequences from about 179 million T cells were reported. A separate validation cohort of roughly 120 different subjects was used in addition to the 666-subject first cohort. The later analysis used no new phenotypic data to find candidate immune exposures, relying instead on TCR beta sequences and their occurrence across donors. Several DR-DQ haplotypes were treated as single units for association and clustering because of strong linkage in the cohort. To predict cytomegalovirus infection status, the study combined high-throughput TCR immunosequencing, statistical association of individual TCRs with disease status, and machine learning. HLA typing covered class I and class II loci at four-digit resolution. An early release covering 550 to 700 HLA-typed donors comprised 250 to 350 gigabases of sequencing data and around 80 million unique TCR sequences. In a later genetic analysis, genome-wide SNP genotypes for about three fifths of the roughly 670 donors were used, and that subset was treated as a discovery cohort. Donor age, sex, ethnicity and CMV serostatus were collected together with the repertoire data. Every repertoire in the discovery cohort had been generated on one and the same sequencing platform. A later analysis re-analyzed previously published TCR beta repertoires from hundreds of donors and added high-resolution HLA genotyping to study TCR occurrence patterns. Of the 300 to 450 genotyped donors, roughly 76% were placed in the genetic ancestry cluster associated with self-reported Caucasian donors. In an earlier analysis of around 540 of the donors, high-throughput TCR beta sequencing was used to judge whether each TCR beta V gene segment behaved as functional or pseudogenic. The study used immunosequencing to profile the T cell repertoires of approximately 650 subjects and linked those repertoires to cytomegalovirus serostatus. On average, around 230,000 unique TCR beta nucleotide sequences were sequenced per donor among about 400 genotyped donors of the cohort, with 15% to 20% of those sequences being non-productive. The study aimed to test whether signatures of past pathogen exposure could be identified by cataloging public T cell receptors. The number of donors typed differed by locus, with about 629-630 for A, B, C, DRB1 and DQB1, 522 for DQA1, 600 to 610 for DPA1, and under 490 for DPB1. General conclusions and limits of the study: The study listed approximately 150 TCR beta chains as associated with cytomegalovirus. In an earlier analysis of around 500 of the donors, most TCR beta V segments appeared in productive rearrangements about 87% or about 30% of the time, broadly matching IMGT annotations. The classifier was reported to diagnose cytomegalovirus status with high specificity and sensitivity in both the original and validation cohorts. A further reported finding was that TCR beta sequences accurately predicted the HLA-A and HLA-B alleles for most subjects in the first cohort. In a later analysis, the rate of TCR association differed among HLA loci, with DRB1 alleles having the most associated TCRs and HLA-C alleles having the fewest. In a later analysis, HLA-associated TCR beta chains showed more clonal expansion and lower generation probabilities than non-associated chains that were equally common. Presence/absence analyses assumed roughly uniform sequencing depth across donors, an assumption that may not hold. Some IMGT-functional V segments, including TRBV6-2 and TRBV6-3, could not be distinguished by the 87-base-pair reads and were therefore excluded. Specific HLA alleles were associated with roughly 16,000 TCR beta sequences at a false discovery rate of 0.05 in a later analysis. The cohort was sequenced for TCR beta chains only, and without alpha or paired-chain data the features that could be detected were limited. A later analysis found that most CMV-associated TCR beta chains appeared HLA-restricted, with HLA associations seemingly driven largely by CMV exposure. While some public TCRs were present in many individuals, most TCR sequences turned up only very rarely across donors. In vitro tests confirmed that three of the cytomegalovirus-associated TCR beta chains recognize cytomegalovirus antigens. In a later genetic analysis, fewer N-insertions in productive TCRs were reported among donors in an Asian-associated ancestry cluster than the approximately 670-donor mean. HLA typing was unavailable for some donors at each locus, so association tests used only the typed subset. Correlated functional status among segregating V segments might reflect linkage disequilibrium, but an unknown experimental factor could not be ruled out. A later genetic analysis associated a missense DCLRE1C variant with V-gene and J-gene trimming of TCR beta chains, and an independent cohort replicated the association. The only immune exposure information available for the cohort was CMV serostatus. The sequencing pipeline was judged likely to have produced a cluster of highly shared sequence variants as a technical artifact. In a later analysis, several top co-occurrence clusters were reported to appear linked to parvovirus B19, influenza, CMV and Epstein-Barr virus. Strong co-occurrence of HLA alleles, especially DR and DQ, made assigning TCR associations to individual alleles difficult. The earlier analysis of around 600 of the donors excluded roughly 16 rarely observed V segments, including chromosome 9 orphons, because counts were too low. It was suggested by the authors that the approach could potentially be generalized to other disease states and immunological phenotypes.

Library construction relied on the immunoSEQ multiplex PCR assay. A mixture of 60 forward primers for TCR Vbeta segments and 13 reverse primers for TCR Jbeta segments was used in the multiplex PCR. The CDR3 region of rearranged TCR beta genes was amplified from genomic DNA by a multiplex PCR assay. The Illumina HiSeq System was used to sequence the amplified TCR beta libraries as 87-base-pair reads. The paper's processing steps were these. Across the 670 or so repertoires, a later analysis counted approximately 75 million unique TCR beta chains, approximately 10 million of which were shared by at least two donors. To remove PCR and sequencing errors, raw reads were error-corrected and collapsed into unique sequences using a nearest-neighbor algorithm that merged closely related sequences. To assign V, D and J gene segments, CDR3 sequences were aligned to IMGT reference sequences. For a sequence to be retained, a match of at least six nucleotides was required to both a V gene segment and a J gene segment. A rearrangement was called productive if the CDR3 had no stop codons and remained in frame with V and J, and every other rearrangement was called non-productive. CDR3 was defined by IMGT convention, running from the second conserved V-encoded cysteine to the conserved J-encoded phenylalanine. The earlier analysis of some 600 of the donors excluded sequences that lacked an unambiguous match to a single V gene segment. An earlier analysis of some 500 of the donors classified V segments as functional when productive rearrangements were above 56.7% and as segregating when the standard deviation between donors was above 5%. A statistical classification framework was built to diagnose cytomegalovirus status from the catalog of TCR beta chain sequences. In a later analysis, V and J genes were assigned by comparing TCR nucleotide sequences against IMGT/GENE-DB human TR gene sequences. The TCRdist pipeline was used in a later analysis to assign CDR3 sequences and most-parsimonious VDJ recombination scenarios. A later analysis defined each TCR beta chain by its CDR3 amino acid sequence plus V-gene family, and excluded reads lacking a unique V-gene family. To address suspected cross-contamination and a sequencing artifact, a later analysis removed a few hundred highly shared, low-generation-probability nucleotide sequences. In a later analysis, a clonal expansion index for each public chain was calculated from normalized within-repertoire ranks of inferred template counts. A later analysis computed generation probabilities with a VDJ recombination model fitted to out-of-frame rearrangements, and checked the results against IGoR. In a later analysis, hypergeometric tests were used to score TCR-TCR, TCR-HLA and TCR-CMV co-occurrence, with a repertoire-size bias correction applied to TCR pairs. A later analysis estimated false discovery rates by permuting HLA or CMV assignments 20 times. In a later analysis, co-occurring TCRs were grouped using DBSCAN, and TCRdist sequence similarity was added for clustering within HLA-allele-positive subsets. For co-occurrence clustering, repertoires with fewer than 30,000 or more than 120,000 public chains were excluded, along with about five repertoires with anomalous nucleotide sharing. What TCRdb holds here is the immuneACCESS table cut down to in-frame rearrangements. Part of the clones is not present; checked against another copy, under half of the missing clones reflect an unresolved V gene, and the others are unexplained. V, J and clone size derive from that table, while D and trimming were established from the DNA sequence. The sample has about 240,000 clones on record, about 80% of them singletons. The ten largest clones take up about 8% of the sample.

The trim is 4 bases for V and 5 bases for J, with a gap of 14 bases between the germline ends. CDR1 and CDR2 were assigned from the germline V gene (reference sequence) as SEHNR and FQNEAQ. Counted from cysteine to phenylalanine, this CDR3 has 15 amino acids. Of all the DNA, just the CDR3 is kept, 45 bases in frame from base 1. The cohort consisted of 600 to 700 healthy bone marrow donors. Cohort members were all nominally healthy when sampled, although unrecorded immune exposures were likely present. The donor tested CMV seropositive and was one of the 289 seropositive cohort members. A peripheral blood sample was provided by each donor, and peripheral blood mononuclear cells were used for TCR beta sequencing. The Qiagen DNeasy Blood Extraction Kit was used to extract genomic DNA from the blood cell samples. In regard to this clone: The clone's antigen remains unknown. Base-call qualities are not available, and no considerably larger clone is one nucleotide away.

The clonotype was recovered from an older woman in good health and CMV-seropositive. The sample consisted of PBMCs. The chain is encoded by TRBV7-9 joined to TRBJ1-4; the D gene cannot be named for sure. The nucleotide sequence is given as TGTGCCAGCAGCTCAGAAGGGAGTTTAAATGAAAAACTGTTTTTT. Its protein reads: CASSSEGSLNEKLFF. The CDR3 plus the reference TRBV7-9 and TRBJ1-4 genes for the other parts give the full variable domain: DTGVSQNPRHKITKRGQNVTFRCDPISEHNRLYWYRQTLGQGPEFLTYFQNEAQLEKSRLLSDRFSAERPKGSFSTLEIQRTEQGDSAMYLCASSSEGSLNEKLFFGSGTQLSVL.